A single sample gave rise to the 24 T cell receptor beta chains below, sequenced in a study of CD8+ T cells in alopecia areata. As the sequencing template, cDNA was produced by extracting RNA and reverse transcribing it. Assay: immunoSEQ multiplex PCR; the TCRdb copy retains only in-frame clones and omits some. The profile shows 130,000 to 150,000 clones, 45% to 60% of them singletons. The material was CD4+ T cells sorted from blood, obtained at week 0. Receptors originate from a human donor with alopecia areata.

In nucleotides, the CDR3 is TGCGCCAGCAGCTCCTCTTCTTCGGGAGGAGAAAAACTGTTTTTT. It specifies CASSSSSSGGEKLFF. The V call is TRBV5-1, the J call TRBJ1-4; D is uncertain. Trimming shortened V by 3 bases and J by 8 bases, and 17 bases separated the two germline ends. The CDR3 sequence is 15 residues long. Germline CDR1 and CDR2: SGHRS and YFSETQ. Filled out from reference TRBV5-1 and TRBJ1-4, the complete variable domain reads KAGVTQTPRYLIKTRGQQVTLSCSPISGHRSVSWYQQTPGQGLQFLFEYFSETQRNKGNFPGRFSGRQFSNSRSEMNVSTLELGDSALYLCASSSSSSGGEKLFFGSGTQLSVL.

This clone has just one count. The chain recombines TRBV4-1 with TRBJ1-1; D remains ambiguous. The CDR3 consists of 11 residues. Germline V gene data show CDR1 as MGHRA and CDR2 as YSYEKL. Trimming removed 5 bases from V and 11 bases from J, with 12 bases in between. CDR3: CASSSGLSAFF. The CDR3 DNA reads as TGCGCCAGCAGCTCCGGACTATCGGCTTTCTTT.

This sequence joins TRBV7-9 and TRBJ2-1, with TRBD2 matching 8 bases. From germline, CDR1 is SEHNR and CDR2 FQNEAQ (reference sequence). The CDR3 runs 16 residues. After removal of 4 bases from V and 5 bases from J, the junction contained 10 bases not matched to a gene. Here the CDR3 DNA reads TGTGCCAGCAGCTCCTCTCCTAGCGGGTCGAACAATGAGCAGTTCTTC. Translation: CASSSSPSGSNNEQFF.

The chain links TRBV9 to TRBJ2-7; D might be TRBD2 (5 bases). The CDR3 extends over 14 amino acids. Trimming took off 3 bases at V and 4 bases at J, with 14 bases between the two ends. The germline V gene has CDR1 SGDLS and CDR2 YYNGEE. The CDR3 reads CASSASLTGYEQYF. CDR3 DNA sequence: TGTGCCAGCAGCGCGTCCCTTACGGGATACGAGCAGTACTTC.

The chain's CDR3 is CASSSRLARNLDEQFF. CDR3 DNA sequence: TGTGCCAGCAGTTCCAGACTAGCGAGAAATCTAGATGAGCAGTTCTTC. V gene TRBV6-5 combines with J gene TRBJ2-1; 8 nucleotides line up with TRBD2. Unmatched junction bases numbered 13, after V lost 4 bases and J lost 8 bases. Germline CDR1 MNHEY, CDR2 SVGAGI. This CDR3 comprises 16 residues.

This clone has more than one count but fewer than ten. This chain uses TRBV5-1 with TRBJ2-7, with TRBD2 matching 7 bases. The CDR3 is 15 residues long. J gave up 0 bases and V 4 bases, and 7 bases lay outside the gene matches. The germline CDR1 and CDR2 sequences are SGHRS and YFSETQ. CDR3 in amino acids: CASSITSSGSYEQYF. In DNA form, the CDR3 reads TGCGCCAGCAGCATAACATCTAGCGGCTCCTACGAGCAGTACTTC.

Remarks on this clone: Germline and junction disagree at one end, which may indicate a read error. The chain combines TRBV5-6 with TRBJ2-5; D is ambiguous. Germline V gives CDR1 SGHDT, CDR2 YYEEEE. The CDR3 runs 17 residues. The CDR3: CASRLGSVLGHQETQYF. The CDR3 DNA follows: TGTGCCAGCAGGTTGGGTTCGGTTCTCGGGCACCAAGAGACCCAGTACTTC.

Only a few counts were recorded for this clone. The V gene is TRBV30, the J gene TRBJ1-3, with 7 bases fitting TRBD1. Germline assignment: CDR1 GTSNPN and CDR2 SVGIG (reference sequence). The CDR3 covers 14 residues. V dropped 5 bases and J dropped 0; count of bases not matched to a gene: 4. The CDR3 nucleotides read TGTGCCTGGCAGACAGGGAACTCTGGAAACACCATATATTTT. Amino acid sequence: CAWQTGNSGNTIYF.

The chain employs TRBV11-2 and TRBJ2-3, with D possibly TRBD2 on 6 matching bases. V was cut by 6 bases and J by 0 bases, with 16 bases left in between. Germline assignment: CDR1 SGHAT and CDR2 FQNNGV. The CDR3 consists of 16 residues. The CDR3 protein is CASSSRLADSTDTQYF. The CDR3 DNA follows: TGTGCCAGCAGTTCCAGATTAGCGGATAGCACAGATACGCAGTATTTT.

This clone was counted a few times. The rearrangement joins TRBV29-1 to TRBJ2-1, with D tentatively TRBD2 (6 bases). The CDR3 consists of 13 residues. V lost 8 bases to trimming and J lost 8 bases, with 19 bases between them. The germline gives CDR1 SQVTM, CDR2 ANQGSEA. CDR3 in DNA: TGCAGCATGACCGGGACTTTCGCTGATGAGCAGTTCTTC. Its protein product is CSMTGTFADEQFF.

This clone was seen just once. The junction departs from germline at one end; a sequencing error may be responsible. The rearrangement joins TRBV5-1 to TRBJ2-5, with unresolved D. This CDR3 comprises 14 residues. CDR1 is SGHRS and CDR2 is YFSETQ in the germline V gene. The CDR3 loop is CASSLARTQETQYF. The DNA for the CDR3 is TGCGCCAGCAGTTTGGCCAGAACCCAAGAGACCCAGTACTTC.

V is TRBV2 and J is TRBJ1-5, with D perhaps matching TRBD1 (5 bases). Trimming left V 6 bases short and J 6 bases short, with 18 bases between. The V gene's germline CDR1 is SNHLY and CDR2 FYNNEI. The CDR3 length is 15 residues. The CDR3 nucleotides are TGTGCCAGCAGAGATCGGATGGGGCTAGGTCAGCCCCAGCATTTT. Translated: CASRDRMGLGQPQHF. The full variable domain, its missing parts supplied by reference TRBV2 and TRBJ1-5, is EPEVTQTPSHQVTQMGQEVILRCVPISNHLYFYWYRQILGQKVEFLVSFYNNEISEKSEIFDDQFSVERPDGSNFTLKIRSTKLEDSAMYFCASRDRMGLGQPQHFGDGTRLSIL.

The chain uses TRBV7-9 and TRBJ2-7; D gene unclear. Trimming stripped 5 bases from V and 3 bases from J, with 14 bases between. CDR3 length: 14 amino acids. The germline gives CDR1 SEHNR, CDR2 FQNEAQ (reference sequence). CDR3 sequence (DNA): TGTGCCAGCAGCCCCGGCGGACCGGGCTACGAGCAGTACTTC. The encoded protein is CASSPGGPGYEQYF.

The CDR3 reads CASSPVTTRRYNEQFF. Written as DNA, the CDR3 is TGTGCCAGCAGCCCGGTGACTACGCGCCGATACAATGAGCAGTTCTTC. The chain has TRBV9 and TRBJ2-1, with D possibly TRBD2 on 5 matching bases. Germline CDR1 is SGDLS and CDR2 is YYNGEE. V was shortened by 4 bases and J by 4 bases, with 18 bases between the two germline ends. The CDR3 is made up of 16 amino acids.

V usage is TRBV7-9 and J usage is TRBJ2-5, with D possibly being TRBD1 (6 bases). Deletions cut 10 bases from V and 0 bases from J, with 15 bases between. Germline V gives CDR1 SEHNR, CDR2 FQNEAQ (reference sequence). The CDR3 is made up of 14 amino acids. The CDR3 here is CATSGETNQETQYF. The CDR3 DNA follows: TGTGCCACTTCAGGGGAAACTAACCAAGAGACCCAGTACTTC. The full variable domain, rest sourced from reference TRBV7-9 and TRBJ2-5, is DTGVSQNPRHKITKRGQNVTFRCDPISEHNRLYWYRQTLGQGPEFLTYFQNEAQLEKSRLLSDRFSAERPKGSFSTLEIQRTEQGDSAMYLCATSGETNQETQYFGPGTRLLVL.

This chain links TRBV10-2 with TRBJ2-7; 10 nucleotides agree with TRBD2. Germline-derived CDR1 and CDR2 are WSHSY and SAAADI. This CDR3 spans 13 amino acids. Trimming cost V 7 bases and J 2 bases; bases outside gene matches: 2. The CDR3 DNA follows: TGCGCCAGCACTAGCGGGGGAACCTACGAGCAGTACTTC. This encodes CASTSGGTYEQYF.

This clone was seen more than once but under ten times. The chain has TRBV9 and TRBJ2-1, with TRBD2 matching 11 bases. V dropped 0 bases and J dropped 3; count of bases not matched to a gene: 8. Germline loops: CDR1 SGDLS, CDR2 YYNGEE. The CDR3 runs to 18 residues. CDR3 amino acids: CASSVGLAGGPYYNEQFF. CDR3 nucleotides: TGTGCCAGCAGCGTAGGATTAGCGGGAGGGCCGTACTACAATGAGCAGTTCTTC.

Worth noting for this clone: One end of the junction is discordant with germline, which a read error may explain. The chain joins TRBV30 to TRBJ1-4, with 12 bases aligning to TRBD1. The germline CDR1 and CDR2 sequences are GTSNPN and SVGIG (reference sequence). There are 17 residues in the CDR3. This chain's CDR3 is CARSGTGGFATNEKLFF. Written as DNA, the CDR3 is TGTGCCCGGAGTGGGACAGGGGGCTTTGCAACTAATGAAAAACTGTTTTTT. Full variable domain (remainder filled in from reference TRBV30 and TRBJ1-4): SQTIHQWPATLVQPVGSPLSLECTVEGTSNPNLYWYRQAAGRGLQLLFYSVGIGQISSEVPQNLSASRPQDRQFILSSKKLLLSDSGFYLCARSGTGGFATNEKLFFGSGTQLSVL.

This chain uses TRBV25-1 with TRBJ2-3; D ambiguous. V was pared by 5 bases and J by 2 bases, with 8 bases between. The CDR3 loop spans 13 amino acids. Looked up from germline, CDR1 is MGHDK and CDR2 is SYGVNS. This CDR3 is CASSWTATDTQYF. CDR3 DNA: TGTGCCAGCAGTTGGACGGCCACAGATACGCAGTATTTT.

The rearrangement uses TRBV7-8 and TRBJ2-1; maybe TRBD2 (5 bases). Between the trimmed V and J ends, which lost 5 bases and 10 bases, there was a span of 9 bases. This CDR3 comprises 11 residues. The V gene's germline CDR1 is SGHVS and CDR2 FQNEAQ. In nucleotides, the CDR3 is TGTGCCAGCAGCCTCCGCGGGGAGCAGTTCTTC. Its translation is CASSLRGEQFF.

The gene calls are TRBV30 and TRBJ2-7, with D possibly matching TRBD2 (5 bases). The germline gives CDR1 GTSNPN, CDR2 SVGIG (reference sequence). This CDR3 has 13 amino acids. V shed 8 bases and J shed 5 bases, with 19 bases lying between them. The CDR3 protein is CARSVAGGDEQYF. CDR3 nucleotides: TGTGCCCGTAGTGTGGCGGGTGGGGACGAGCAGTACTTC. Drawing the rest from reference TRBV30 and TRBJ2-7, the complete variable domain is SQTIHQWPATLVQPVGSPLSLECTVEGTSNPNLYWYRQAAGRGLQLLFYSVGIGQISSEVPQNLSASRPQDRQFILSSKKLLLSDSGFYLCARSVAGGDEQYFGPGTRLTVT.

This clone showed up just a few times. The chain has TRBV30 and TRBJ1-1, with TRBD1 matching 7 bases. The CDR3 runs to 14 residues. With 7 bases clipped from V and 2 bases from J, the junction kept 10 bases outside the gene matches. The germline CDR1 and CDR2 sequences are GTSNPN and SVGIG (reference sequence). The CDR3, as DNA: TGTGCCTACCTACGGGGACAGTTAAACACTGAAGCTTTCTTT. Its translation is CAYLRGQLNTEAFF.

The chain employs TRBV6-5 and TRBJ2-5; a weak D match, TRBD2 (6 bases). Germline CDR1 reads MNHEY; CDR2 reads SVGAGI. This CDR3 region has 15 residues. V shed 2 bases and J shed 4 bases, with 14 bases lying between them. The CDR3 is CASSYRWRAGETQYF. DNA of the CDR3: TGTGCCAGCAGTTACCGATGGAGGGCCGGAGAGACCCAGTACTTC.

V and J are TRBV28 and TRBJ2-6; D gene uncertain. The V gene lost 4 bases and the J gene lost 0 bases, with 7 bases spanning the gap. Germline CDR1 and CDR2: MDHEN and SYDVKM. The CDR3 has 15 amino acids. CDR3 loop: CASSSGPSGANVLTF. CDR3 sequence (DNA): TGTGCCAGCAGTTCCGGACCCTCTGGGGCCAACGTCCTGACTTTC.